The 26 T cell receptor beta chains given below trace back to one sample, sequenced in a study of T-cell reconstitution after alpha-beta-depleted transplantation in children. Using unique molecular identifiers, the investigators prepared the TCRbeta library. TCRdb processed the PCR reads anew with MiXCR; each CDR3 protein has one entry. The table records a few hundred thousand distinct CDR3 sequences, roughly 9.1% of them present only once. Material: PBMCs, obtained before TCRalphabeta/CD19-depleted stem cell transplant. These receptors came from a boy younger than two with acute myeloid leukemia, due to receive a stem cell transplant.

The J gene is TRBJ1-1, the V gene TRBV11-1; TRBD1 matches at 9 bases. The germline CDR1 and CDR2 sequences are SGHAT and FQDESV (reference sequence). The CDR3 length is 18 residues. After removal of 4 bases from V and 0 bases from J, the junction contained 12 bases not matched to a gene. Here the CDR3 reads CASSSPGTGLSMNTEAFF. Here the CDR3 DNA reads TGTGCCAGCAGCTCCCCCGGGACAGGGCTTTCGATGAACACTGAAGCTTTCTTT.

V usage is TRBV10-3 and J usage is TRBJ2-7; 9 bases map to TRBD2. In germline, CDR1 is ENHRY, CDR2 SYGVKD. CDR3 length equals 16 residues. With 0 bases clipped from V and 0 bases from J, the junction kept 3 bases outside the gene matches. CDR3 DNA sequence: TGTGCCATCAGTGAGTCCCTAGCGGGATCCTCCTACGAGCAGTACTTC. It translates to CAISESLAGSSYEQYF.

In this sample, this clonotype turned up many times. The CDR3 spells CAWRARGRSGNTIYF. As DNA, the CDR3 is TGTGCCTGGAGGGCAAGGGGACGCTCTGGAAACACCATATATTTT. V gene TRBV30 combines with J gene TRBJ1-3; possibly TRBD1 for D (5 bases). The CDR3 contains 15 residues. Germline V lookup: CDR1 GTSNPN, CDR2 SVGIG (reference sequence). Trimming took 3 bases from V and 0 from J, leaving 12 bases between them.

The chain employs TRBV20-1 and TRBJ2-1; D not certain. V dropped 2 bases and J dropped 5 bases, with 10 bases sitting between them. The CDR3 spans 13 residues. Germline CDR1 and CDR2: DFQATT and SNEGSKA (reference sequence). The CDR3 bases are TGCAGTGCTAGACGCGACCTAGACAATGAGCAGTTCTTC. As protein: CSARRDLDNEQFF.

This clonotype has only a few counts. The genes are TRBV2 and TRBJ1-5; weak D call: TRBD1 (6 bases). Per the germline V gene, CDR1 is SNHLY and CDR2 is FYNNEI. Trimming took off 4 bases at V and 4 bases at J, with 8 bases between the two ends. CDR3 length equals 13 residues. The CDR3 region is CASSGQVNQPQHF. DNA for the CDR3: TGTGCCAGCAGTGGACAGGTTAATCAGCCCCAGCATTTT.

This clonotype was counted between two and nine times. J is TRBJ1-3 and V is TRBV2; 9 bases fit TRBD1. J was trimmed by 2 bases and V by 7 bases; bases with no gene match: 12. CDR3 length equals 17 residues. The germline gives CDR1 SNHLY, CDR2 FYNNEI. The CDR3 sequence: CASTYPADRGTGNTIYF. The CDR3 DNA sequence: TGTGCCAGCACCTATCCTGCCGACAGGGGGACTGGAAACACCATATATTTT.

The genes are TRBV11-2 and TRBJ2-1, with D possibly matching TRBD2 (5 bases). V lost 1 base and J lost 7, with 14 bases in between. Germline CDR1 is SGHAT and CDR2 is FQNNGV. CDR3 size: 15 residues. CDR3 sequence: CASSLGVARGNEQFF. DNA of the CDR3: TGTGCCAGCAGCTTAGGGGTAGCTCGGGGTAATGAGCAGTTCTTC.

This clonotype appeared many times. The CDR3 region is CASRTGTGVSGANVLTF. CDR3 in DNA: TGTGCCAGCAGGACCGGGACAGGAGTCTCTGGGGCCAACGTCCTGACTTTC. This chain links TRBV12-3 or TRBV12-4 with TRBJ2-6; 8 nucleotides match TRBD1. The junction had 7 bases not matched to a gene; V was cut back by 6 bases and J by 0 bases. This CDR3 is 17 amino acids long.

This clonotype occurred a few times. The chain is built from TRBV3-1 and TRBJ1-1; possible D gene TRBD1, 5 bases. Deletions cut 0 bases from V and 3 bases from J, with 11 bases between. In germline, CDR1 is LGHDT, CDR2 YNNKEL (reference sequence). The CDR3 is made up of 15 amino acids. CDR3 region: CASSQDWIGDTEAFF. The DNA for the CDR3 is TGTGCCAGCAGCCAAGATTGGATAGGGGACACTGAAGCTTTCTTT.

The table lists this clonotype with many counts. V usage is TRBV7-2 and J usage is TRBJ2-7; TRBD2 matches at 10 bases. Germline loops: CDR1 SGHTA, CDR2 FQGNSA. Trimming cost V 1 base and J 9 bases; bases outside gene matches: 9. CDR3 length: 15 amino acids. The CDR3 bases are TGTGCCAGCAGCTTAGGGCTAGCGGGAGTGCTTGGGCAGTACTTC. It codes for CASSLGLAGVLGQYF.

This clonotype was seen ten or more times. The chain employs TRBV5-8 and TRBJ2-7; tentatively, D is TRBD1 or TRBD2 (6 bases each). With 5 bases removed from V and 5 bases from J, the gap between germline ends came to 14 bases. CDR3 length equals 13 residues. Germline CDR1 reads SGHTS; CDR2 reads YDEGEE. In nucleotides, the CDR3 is TGTGCCAGCAGGACTAGAGGGGGAAACGAGCAGTACTTC. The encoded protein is CASRTRGGNEQYF.

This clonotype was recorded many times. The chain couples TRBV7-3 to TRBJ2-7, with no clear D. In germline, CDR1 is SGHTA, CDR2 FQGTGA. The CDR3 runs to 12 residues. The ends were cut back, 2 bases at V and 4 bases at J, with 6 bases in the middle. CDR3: CASSLPPYEQYF. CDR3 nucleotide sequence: TGTGCCAGCAGCTTACCCCCTTACGAGCAGTACTTC.

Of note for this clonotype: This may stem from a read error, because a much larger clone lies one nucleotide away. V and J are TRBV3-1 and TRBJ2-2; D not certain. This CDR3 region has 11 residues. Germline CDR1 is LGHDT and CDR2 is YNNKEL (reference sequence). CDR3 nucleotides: TGTGCCGGCAGCCAGTCACGTGAGCTGTTTTTT. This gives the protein CAGSQSRELFF. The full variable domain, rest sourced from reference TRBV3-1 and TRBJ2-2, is DTAVSQTPKYLVTQMGNDKSIKCEQNLGHDTMYWYKQDSKKFLKIMFSYNNKELIINETVPNRFSPKSPDKAHLNLHINSLELGDSAVYFCAGSQSRELFFGEGSRLTVL.

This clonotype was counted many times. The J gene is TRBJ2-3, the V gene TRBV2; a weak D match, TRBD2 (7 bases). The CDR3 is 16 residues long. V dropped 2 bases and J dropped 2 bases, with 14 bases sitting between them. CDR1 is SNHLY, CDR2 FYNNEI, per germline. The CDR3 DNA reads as TGTGCCAGCAGTGAATTGGCGGGGGCCTTCACAGATACGCAGTATTTT. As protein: CASSELAGAFTDTQYF. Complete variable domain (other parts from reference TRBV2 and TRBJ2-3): EPEVTQTPSHQVTQMGQEVILRCVPISNHLYFYWYRQILGQKVEFLVSFYNNEISEKSEIFDDQFSVERPDGSNFTLKIRSTKLEDSAMYFCASSELAGAFTDTQYFGPGTRLTVL.

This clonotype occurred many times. CDR3 sequence reads: CASSLFGGPLSGNTIYF. CDR3 bases: TGTGCCAGCAGCTTGTTCGGGGGGCCCCTCTCTGGAAACACCATATATTTT. This chain connects TRBV11-2 to TRBJ1-3; the D gene is possibly TRBD1 (6 bases). Germline CDR1 SGHAT, CDR2 FQNNGV. The V end lost 3 bases, the J end lost 0 bases, and 15 bases lay between the germline ends. The CDR3 covers 17 residues.

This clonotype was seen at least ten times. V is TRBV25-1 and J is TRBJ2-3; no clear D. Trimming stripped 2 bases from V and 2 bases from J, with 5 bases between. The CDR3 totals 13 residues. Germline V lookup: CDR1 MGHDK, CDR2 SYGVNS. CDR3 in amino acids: CASSELFTDTQYF. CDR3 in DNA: TGTGCCAGCAGTGAACTATTCACAGATACGCAGTATTTT.

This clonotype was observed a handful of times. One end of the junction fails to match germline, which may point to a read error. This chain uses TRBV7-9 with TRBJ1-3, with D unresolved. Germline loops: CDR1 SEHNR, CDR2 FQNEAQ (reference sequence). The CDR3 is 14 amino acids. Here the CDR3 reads CVSSLERGGNTIYF. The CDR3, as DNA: TGTGTCAGCAGCTTAGAGCGGGGAGGAAACACCATATATTTT.

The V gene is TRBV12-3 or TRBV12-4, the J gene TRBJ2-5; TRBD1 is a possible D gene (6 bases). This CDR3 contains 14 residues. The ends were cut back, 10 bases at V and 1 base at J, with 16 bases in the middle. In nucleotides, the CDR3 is TGTGCCATTTCGACAGGCGTCTCCCAAGAGACCCAGTACTTC. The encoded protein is CAISTGVSQETQYF.

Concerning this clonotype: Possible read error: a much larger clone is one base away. The CDR3: CASNRMNTEAFF. CDR3 DNA: TGTGCCAGCAATCGGATGAACACTGAAGCTTTCTTT. The chain recombines TRBV28 with TRBJ1-1; D ambiguous. The length of the CDR3 is 12 residues. Between the trimmed V and J ends, which lost 7 bases and 0 bases, there was a span of 6 bases. Germline CDR1 is MDHEN and CDR2 is SYDVKM.

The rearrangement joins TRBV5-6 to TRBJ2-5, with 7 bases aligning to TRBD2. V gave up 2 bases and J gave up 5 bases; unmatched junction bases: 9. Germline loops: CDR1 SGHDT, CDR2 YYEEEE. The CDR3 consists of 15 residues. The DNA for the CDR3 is TGTGCCAGCAGCTTACGTTGGACTAGTGGGGAGACCCAGTACTTC. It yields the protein CASSLRWTSGETQYF.

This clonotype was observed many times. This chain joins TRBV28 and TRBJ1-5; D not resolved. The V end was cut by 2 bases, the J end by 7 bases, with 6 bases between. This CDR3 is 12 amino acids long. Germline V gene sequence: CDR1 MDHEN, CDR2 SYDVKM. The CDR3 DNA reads TGTGCCAGCAGTTTAGGGCTACAGCCCCAGCATTTT. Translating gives CASSLGLQPQHF.

CDR3 coding DNA: TGTGCCAGCATGAGGGGCGCGGGCCTATATAGCAATCAGCCCCAGCATTTT. It codes for CASMRGAGLYSNQPQHF. The chain joins TRBV2 to TRBJ1-5, with D maybe TRBD1 (5 bases). V shed 7 bases and J shed 0 bases, with 19 bases lying between them. This CDR3 has 17 residues. From germline, CDR1 is SNHLY and CDR2 FYNNEI.

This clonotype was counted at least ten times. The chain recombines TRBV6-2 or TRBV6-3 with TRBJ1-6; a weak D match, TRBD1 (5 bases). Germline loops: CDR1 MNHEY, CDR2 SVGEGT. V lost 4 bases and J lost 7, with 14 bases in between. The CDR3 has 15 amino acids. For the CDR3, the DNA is TGTGCCAGCAGTTTACCAGGGTCTCGGAATTCACCCCTCCACTTT. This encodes CASSLPGSRNSPLHF.

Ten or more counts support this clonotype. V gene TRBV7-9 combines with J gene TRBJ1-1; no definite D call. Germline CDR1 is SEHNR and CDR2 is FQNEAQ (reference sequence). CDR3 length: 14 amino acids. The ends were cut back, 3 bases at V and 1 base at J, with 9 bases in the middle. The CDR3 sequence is CASSLVGSNTEAFF. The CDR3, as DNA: TGTGCCAGCAGCTTGGTAGGGTCGAACACTGAAGCTTTCTTT.

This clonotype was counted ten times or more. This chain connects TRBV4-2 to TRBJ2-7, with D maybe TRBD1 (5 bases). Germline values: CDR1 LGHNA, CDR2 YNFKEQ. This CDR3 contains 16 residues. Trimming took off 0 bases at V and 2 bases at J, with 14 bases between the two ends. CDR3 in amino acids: CASSQDPPWGPYEQYF. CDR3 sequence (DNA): TGTGCCAGCAGCCAAGATCCCCCCTGGGGCCCCTACGAGCAGTACTTC.

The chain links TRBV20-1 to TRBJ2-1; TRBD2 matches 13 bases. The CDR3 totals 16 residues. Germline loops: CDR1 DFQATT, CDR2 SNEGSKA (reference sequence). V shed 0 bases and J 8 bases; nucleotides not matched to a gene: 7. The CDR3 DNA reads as TGCAGTGCTAGAGATCCACTAGCGGGGGGGCTTTATGAGCAGTTCTTC. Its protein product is CSARDPLAGGLYEQFF.